What follows are 25 T cell receptor beta chains derived from one specimen sequenced in a study of regulatory dendritic cells for organ transplantation. Profiling relied on immunoSEQ multiplex PCR, and the TCRdb table lists in-frame clones only, not all of them. The data contain roughly 8,500 clones, roughly 67% of them singletons. Antigens of these TCRs are unknown. Allogeneic regulatory or mature dendritic cells were co-cultured for approximately 5 days with CFSE-labeled sorted T cells at 1:10. Source material: memory CD4+ T cells from blood cultured with dendritic cells. Regarding subset: CD45RO+ memory T cells. These receptors originate from a human donor in good health.

V gene TRBV5-1 combines with J gene TRBJ2-5; 8 bases are a match to TRBD2. After removal of 9 bases from V and 7 bases from J, the junction contained 17 bases not matched to a gene. Germline CDR1 is SGHRS and CDR2 is YFSETQ. The CDR3 is 15 amino acids. For the CDR3, the DNA is TGCGCCACCTCGAGCCCCGACGGGGGGGCTGGGACCCAGTACTTC. This gives the protein CATSSPDGGAGTQYF.

The chain joins TRBV10-3 to TRBJ2-6; D uncertain. The length of the CDR3 is 17 residues. V gave up 3 bases and J gave up 0 bases, with 12 bases separating them. In germline, CDR1 is ENHRY, CDR2 SYGVKD. The CDR3 is CAISDLAKSSGANVLTF. CDR3 nucleotide sequence: TGTGCCATCAGTGACCTTGCTAAAAGCTCTGGGGCCAACGTCCTGACTTTC.

The rearrangement links TRBV2 to TRBJ1-1; no reliable D call. This CDR3 is 11 amino acids long. Trimming took off 5 bases at V and 6 bases at J, with 7 bases between the two ends. Germline V gene sequence: CDR1 SNHLY, CDR2 FYNNEI. The chain's CDR3 is CASSSSAEAFF. The CDR3 DNA sequence: TGTGCCAGCAGTAGTTCGGCTGAAGCTTTCTTT.

This sequence joins TRBV5-1 and TRBJ2-5, with a possible D match to TRBD1 (6 bases). CDR1 is SGHRS, CDR2 YFSETQ, per germline. V was shortened by 4 bases and J by 10 bases, with 20 bases between the two germline ends. The CDR3 is made up of 14 amino acids. CDR3 amino acids: CASSRDRSPGGQYF. DNA for the CDR3: TGCGCCAGCAGCCGAGACAGGTCGCCCGGAGGCCAGTACTTC.

J is TRBJ1-2 and V is TRBV25-1; no clear D gene. Trimming cost V 1 base and J 8 bases, with 8 bases left between them. This CDR3 region has 12 residues. Germline CDR1 is MGHDK and CDR2 is SYGVNS. CDR3 sequence (DNA): TGTGCCAGCAGTGAATTGGGCAGGGGCTACACCTTC. It specifies CASSELGRGYTF.

This sequence joins TRBV10-3 and TRBJ1-6; unclear D gene. The V end lost 2 bases, the J end lost 8 bases, and 13 bases lay between the germline ends. CDR1 is ENHRY, CDR2 SYGVKD, per germline. CDR3 length equals 15 residues. CDR3 residues: CAISENFGRDSPLHF. The CDR3 region has the DNA TGTGCCATCAGTGAGAATTTCGGGAGGGATTCACCCCTCCACTTT.

This chain connects TRBV11-2 to TRBJ2-3, with 9 bases aligning to TRBD2. The CDR3 covers 15 residues. With 3 bases clipped from V and 6 bases from J, the junction kept 7 bases outside the gene matches. Per germline, CDR1 SGHAT and CDR2 FQNNGV. CDR3 protein: CASSLMAGGLDTQYF. The CDR3, as DNA: TGTGCCAGCAGCTTGATGGCGGGGGGGCTGGATACGCAGTATTTT.

The V call is TRBV18, the J call TRBJ2-3; 7 bases line up with TRBD2. CDR1 is KGHSH and CDR2 is LQKENI in the germline V gene. This CDR3 comprises 15 residues. V dropped 3 bases and J dropped 4; count of bases not matched to a gene: 7. The CDR3: CASSPTSGVSDTQYF. The CDR3 DNA follows: TGTGCCAGCTCACCGACCAGCGGGGTTTCAGATACGCAGTATTTT.

This chain joins TRBV18 and TRBJ2-5, with D unclear. The germline V gene encodes CDR1 KGHSH and CDR2 LQKENI. This CDR3 region has 14 residues. Trimming removed 3 bases at V and 2 bases at J, with 10 bases between. In nucleotides, the CDR3 is TGTGCCAGCTCACCGATGGTACGGCAAGAGACCCAGTACTTC. Translating gives CASSPMVRQETQYF.

Only a few counts were recorded for this clone. V usage is TRBV7-9 and J usage is TRBJ1-5; D is perhaps TRBD1 (5 bases). CDR1 is SEHNR and CDR2 is FQNEAQ in the germline V gene (reference sequence). The CDR3 has 15 amino acids. V was cut by 4 bases and J by 1 base, with 11 bases left in between. The CDR3 DNA sequence: TGTGCCAGCAGCTCCCTTGGGGGGAGCAATCAGCCCCAGCATTTT. It yields the protein CASSSLGGSNQPQHF.

The gene calls are TRBV5-4 and TRBJ1-1, with D possibly being TRBD1 (5 bases). V was shortened by 4 bases and J by 5 bases, with 18 bases between the two germline ends. Germline assignment: CDR1 SGHNT and CDR2 YYREEE (reference sequence). The CDR3 has 15 residues. The chain's CDR3 is CASSPDRAIRTEAFF. CDR3 bases: TGTGCCAGCAGCCCCGACAGAGCGATACGGACTGAAGCTTTCTTT.

The chain employs TRBV7-8 and TRBJ1-2; the D is unclear. V dropped 1 base and J dropped 7 bases, with 13 bases sitting between them. Germline V CDR1 and CDR2: SGHVS, FQNEAQ. CDR3 length equals 14 residues. CDR3 region: CASSLDTRVLGYTF. The CDR3 DNA follows: TGTGCCAGCAGCTTAGATACCCGAGTCCTTGGCTACACCTTC.

The rearrangement links TRBV19 to TRBJ2-7; TRBD1 is a possible D gene (5 bases). V lost 3 bases and J 4 bases, leaving 7 bases between the germline ends. Germline loops: CDR1 LNHDA, CDR2 SQIVND (reference sequence). The CDR3 has 12 amino acids. CDR3 nucleotide sequence: TGTGCCAGTAGTATGCAGGGATACGAGCAGTACTTC. Translation: CASSMQGYEQYF.

This chain connects TRBV5-6 to TRBJ1-1; a weak D match, TRBD1 (6 bases). Trimming took 5 bases from V and 3 from J, leaving 11 bases between them. The CDR3 extends over 13 amino acids. Germline CDR1 and CDR2: SGHDT and YYEEEE. CDR3 sequence: CASSWGRDTEAFF. The CDR3 DNA reads TGTGCCAGCAGTTGGGGGCGGGACACTGAAGCTTTCTTT.

V usage is TRBV18 and J usage is TRBJ2-5; D remains ambiguous. The CDR3 is 14 residues long. V was pared by 6 bases and J by 8 bases, with 19 bases between. CDR1 KGHSH and CDR2 LQKENI come from the germline V gene. For the CDR3, the DNA is TGTGCCAGCTCCCTAGAGTCCCCCCCGACTACCCAGTACTTC. Protein sequence: CASSLESPPTTQYF.

The gene calls are TRBV4-3 and TRBJ1-1; 8 bases fit TRBD1. The CDR3 has 15 amino acids. With V trimmed by 2 bases and J by 6 bases, 8 bases remained unmatched. Germline V gives CDR1 LGHNA, CDR2 YSLEER. DNA for the CDR3: TGCGCCAGCAGCCAAAGGGGGCAGGGGGCGGCTGAAGCTTTCTTT. It codes for CASSQRGQGAAEAFF.

The count of this clone is one. The chain uses TRBV6-1 and TRBJ2-1, with D maybe TRBD1 (6 bases). Germline CDR1 is MNHNS and CDR2 is SASEGT. The CDR3 has 14 residues. The V end lost 8 bases, the J end lost 2 bases, and 13 bases lay between the germline ends. CDR3 loop: CASRLTGPYNEQFF. The CDR3 region has the DNA TGTGCCAGCCGGTTGACAGGACCCTACAATGAGCAGTTCTTC.

The rearrangement uses TRBV2 and TRBJ2-3; TRBD1 might be the D (6 bases). Germline CDR1 and CDR2: SNHLY and FYNNEI. V lost 10 bases and J 0 bases, leaving 14 bases between the germline ends. This CDR3 contains 14 residues. Written as DNA, the CDR3 is TGTGCCACCGACCGACAGGCTAGCACAGATACGCAGTATTTT. This sequence encodes CATDRQASTDTQYF.

The chain carries TRBV5-6 and TRBJ2-1, with TRBD2 matching over 12 bases. CDR3 size: 17 residues. The ends lost 1 base at V and 1 base at J; junction bases unmatched: 3. Germline values: CDR1 SGHDT, CDR2 YYEEEE. CDR3 nucleotide sequence: TGTGCCAGCAGCTTGAGCCTAGCGGGGGGGTCCTACAATGAGCAGTTCTTC. Translating gives CASSLSLAGGSYNEQFF.

This chain uses TRBV10-3 with TRBJ2-7; possibly TRBD2 for D (5 bases). From germline, CDR1 is ENHRY and CDR2 SYGVKD. The CDR3 sequence is 13 residues long. V was pared by 4 bases and J by 8 bases, with 15 bases between. The CDR3 coding sequence is TGTGCCATCAGTGGGGGAGACTACCCGAAGCAGTACTTC. Amino acids: CAISGGDYPKQYF.

V and J are TRBV7-2 and TRBJ2-1; TRBD1 aligns across 10 bases. The CDR3 spans 14 residues. J gave up 10 bases and V 5 bases, and 8 bases lay outside the gene matches. Germline V gene lookup returns CDR1 SGHTA and CDR2 FQGNSA. The CDR3 sequence: CASSPPGTGDEQFF. The CDR3 nucleotides are TGTGCCAGCAGCCCACCGGGGACAGGGGACGAGCAGTTCTTC.

This clone was found a few times. The chain is built from TRBV6-1 and TRBJ1-5; TRBD1 might be the D (5 bases). V was trimmed by 0 bases and J by 3 bases, leaving 18 bases between them. This CDR3 has 18 residues. CDR1 is MNHNS, CDR2 SASEGT, per germline. The CDR3 sequence: CASSEARGLGVDNQPQHF. The CDR3 DNA is TGTGCCAGCAGTGAAGCAAGGGGCCTTGGGGTAGACAATCAGCCCCAGCATTTT.

This clone was seen only a few times. CDR3 coding DNA: TGTGCCAGCAGCTATAGCAGGGGTCACGAGCAGTACTTC. This gives the protein CASSYSRGHEQYF. The rearrangement joins TRBV11-3 to TRBJ2-7; a weak D match, TRBD1 (6 bases). Germline CDR1 reads SGHNT; CDR2 reads YENEEA. The CDR3 loop spans 13 amino acids. V was cut by 4 bases and J by 5 bases, with 12 bases left in between.

The gene calls are TRBV7-2 and TRBJ2-7, with 7 bases that match TRBD2. J lost 0 bases, V lost 1 base, and 3 bases had no gene match. Germline V gives CDR1 SGHTA, CDR2 FQGNSA. This CDR3 region has 15 residues. Written as DNA, the CDR3 is TGTGCCAGCAGCTTAGGACTAGCTAACTCCTACGAGCAGTACTTC. Translating it yields CASSLGLANSYEQYF.

The V and J genes are TRBV19 and TRBJ2-1, with 8 bases lining up with TRBD2. Losses at the gene ends were 1 base for V and 1 base for J; bases not matched to a gene: 0. CDR1 is LNHDA and CDR2 is SQIVND in the germline V gene (reference sequence). The CDR3 length is 15 residues. CDR3: CASSIVAGSYNEQFF. Written as DNA, the CDR3 is TGTGCCAGTAGTATAGTAGCGGGGTCCTACAATGAGCAGTTCTTC.